This record concerns one TCR beta chain sequence. The junction had 9 bases not matched to a gene; V was cut back by 10 bases and J by 9 bases. CDR1 and CDR2 (germline): ENHRY, SYGVKD. The CDR3 extends over 14 amino acids. These data belong to a study of blood T cell repertoires in COVID-19. Study overall: The study drew acute and convalescent COVID-19 samples from the United States, Italy and Spain.

Repertoires were generated with immunoSEQ multiplex PCR, while TCRdb's copy carries only in-frame clones and drops some. The table includes fewer than 300,000 clones, around 90% detected once. The rearrangement joins TRBV10-3 to TRBJ1-6; 10 nucleotides match TRBD1. The specimen sequenced was peripheral blood. The sequence was obtained from a woman aged 25-40 years with acute or convalescent COVID-19. Written as DNA, the CDR3 is TGTGCCACCGAAATGACAGGGGGCTTTTCACCCCTCCACTTT. This encodes CATEMTGGFSPLHF.